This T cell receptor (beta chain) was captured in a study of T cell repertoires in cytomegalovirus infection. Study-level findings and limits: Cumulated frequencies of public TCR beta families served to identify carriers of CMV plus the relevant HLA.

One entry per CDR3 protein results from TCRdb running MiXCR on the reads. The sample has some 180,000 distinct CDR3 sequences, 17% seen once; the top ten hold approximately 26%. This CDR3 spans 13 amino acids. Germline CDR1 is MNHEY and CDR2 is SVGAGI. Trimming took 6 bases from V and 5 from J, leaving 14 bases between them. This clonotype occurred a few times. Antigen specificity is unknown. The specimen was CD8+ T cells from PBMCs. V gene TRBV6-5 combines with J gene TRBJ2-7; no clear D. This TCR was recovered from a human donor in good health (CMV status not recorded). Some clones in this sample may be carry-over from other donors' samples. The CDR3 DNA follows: TGTGCCAGCAGGGTTGCCAGTCTTGACGAGCAGTACTTC. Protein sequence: CASRVASLDEQYF.